This paragraph reports one T cell receptor beta chain. Its antigen remains undetermined. The sample holds no much larger clone one base away, and base qualities are not on file. The sample belongs to a study of a mutant IDH1 vaccine in newly diagnosed glioma (dated by TCRdb to the early 2020s). Describing the broader study: Vaccination began 4-6 weeks after radiotherapy alone, or alongside temozolomide cycles in the chemotherapy-containing groups. Longitudinal TCRB deep sequencing was performed for roughly 25 treated patients wherever samples were available for exploratory analyses. Prior to enrollment, standard therapy consisting of radiotherapy alone, temozolomide alone, or radiochemotherapy with temozolomide had been administered to patients, with the combination being received by most patients. Of the roughly 30 treated patients, around 62% were male and approximately 38% were female, and a mean age of around 40 years was recorded. Visit V12 was the week-35 safety follow-up and visit V13 was the week-47 end of study. Peripheral blood samples were drawn at six visits, namely V03 (baseline), V05, V07, V10, V12 and V13. Broader findings and caveats from the paper: Immune responses induced by the vaccine were seen in over 90% of patients across multiple MHC alleles. PBMC samples for TCRB deep sequencing were selected based on availability. Pseudoprogression appeared unrelated to alterations in the top peripheral T cell clonotypes detected by TCRB sequencing. The authors stated that sample limitations prevented analyses of patient blood samples from being reproduced.

The CDR3 goes from the cysteine to the phenylalanine over 15 residues. Only the CDR3 DNA is retained, 45 bases long and in frame from the first base. CDR1 and CDR2 (LNHDA, SQIVND) derive from the germline V gene (reference sequence). Unmatched junction bases come to 8, with V trimmed by 3 bases and J by 4 bases. Per the publication, the time point label means: week 35, safety follow-up. A 20-mer mutant IDH1 peptide at 300 micrograms in Montanide made up each vaccine dose, which was injected subcutaneously together with topical imiquimod. Patients received eight vaccinations in weeks 1, 3, 5, 7, 11, 15, 19 and 23, corresponding to visits V03 through V10. The donors had newly diagnosed IDH1-mutant astrocytomas of WHO grade 3 or 4 that showed loss of nuclear ATRX. The samples were drawn from NOA16, a multicentre, single-arm, open-label phase I trial in Germany that tested a mutant IDH1 peptide vaccine in humans for the first time. Genomic DNA for TCRB sequencing was isolated from EDTA blood with the DNeasy Blood and Tissue Kit.

Receptor amplification or capture employed the immunoSEQ multiplex PCR assay. The hsTCRB Kit was used according to the manufacturer's protocol to amplify rearranged TCR beta chain sequences. An Illumina MiSeq was used to sequence the TCRB libraries. The original methods were these. Demultiplexing, trimming and gene mapping were performed with the kit vendor's proprietary platform. As stored in TCRdb, this immuneACCESS dataset retains in-frame rearrangements with V and J assigned. A fraction of the clones does not appear; measured against another copy, unresolved V genes explain less than half of the discrepancy, and the remainder lacks a known reason. The V and J calls and clone size are taken from that table; D and trimming were inferred from the DNA. The sample profile shows about 40,000 clones; approximately 80% of them were found once. Under 6% of the sample is held by the ten biggest clonotypes.

The receptor's source is a woman aged 50 to 60 with glioma. The sequence is built from TRBV19 and TRBJ1-2, and 7 junction bases match TRBD1. Sequenced here: PBMCs, sampled from a glioma patient whose treatment included an IDH1 peptide vaccine. The CDR3 protein: CASSMVGTAFYGYTF. The DNA sequence is given as TGTGCCAGTAGTATGGTAGGGACAGCCTTCTATGGCTACACCTTC.